The 21 T cell receptor beta chains below come from one sample, sequenced in a study of monozygotic twins with inflammatory bowel disease. TCRdb re-called the 5' RACE reads and gives one entry per CDR3 protein, without DNA. The table for this sample gives under 200,000 distinct CDR3 sequences. Sequenced input: blood. The receptors were gathered from a human donor with ulcerative colitis or Crohn's disease, or a healthy co-twin of an affected twin (not recorded which).

V is TRBV7-2 and J is TRBJ1-3. This CDR3 has 13 residues. Germline lookup yields CDR1 SGHTA and CDR2 FQGNSA. The CDR3 loop is CASSLRTRNTIYF.

This chain uses TRBV3-1 with TRBJ2-3. Germline V gene sequence: CDR1 LGHDT, CDR2 YNNKEL (reference sequence). CDR3 length equals 15 residues. CDR3 protein: CASSQEQYPTDTQYF.

V is TRBV7-6 and J is TRBJ2-1; TCRdb reports TRBD1, a call that lacks DNA to check it against. Germline assignment: CDR1 SGHVS and CDR2 FNYEAQ. This CDR3 is 15 amino acids long. The CDR3 region is CASSLRGTYYNEQFF.

CDR3 amino acids: CASSLGLFGGDTQYF. This chain links TRBV5-1 with TRBJ2-3; checking the TCRdb D call of TRBD1 is not possible without DNA. This CDR3 region has 15 residues. CDR1 SGHRS and CDR2 YFSETQ come from the germline V gene.

This chain uses TRBV5-1 with TRBJ2-5; the D gene TCRdb calls, TRBD2, cannot be checked with no DNA. The V gene's germline CDR1 is SGHRS and CDR2 YFSETQ. CDR3 length: 16 residues. Here the CDR3 reads CASSLGGQASQETQYF.

The CDR3 sequence: CASSYGLADWEQYF. The chain joins TRBV11-2 to TRBJ2-7. Germline loops: CDR1 SGHAT, CDR2 FQNNGV. The length of the CDR3 is 14 residues.

V is TRBV19 and J is TRBJ2-1; the D call of TRBD2 rests on TCRdb alone, since no DNA is present to check it. The CDR3 runs 14 residues. Germline CDR1 and CDR2: LNHDA and SQIVND (reference sequence). CDR3 protein: CASSNPSGWDEQFF. Using reference TRBV19 and TRBJ2-1 for the parts outside the CDR3, the full variable domain is DGGITQSPKYLFRKEGQNVTLSCEQNLNHDAMYWYRQDPGQGLRLIYYSQIVNDFQKGDIAEGYSVSREKKESFPLTVTSAQKNPTAFYLCASSNPSGWDEQFFGPGTRLTVL.

V is TRBV20-1 and J is TRBJ2-5; TCRdb selects TRBD1, and the lack of DNA leaves this call unchecked. The CDR3 runs to 13 residues. From germline, CDR1 is DFQATT and CDR2 SNEGSKA (reference sequence). CDR3 sequence reads: CSARWTGKETQYF.

CDR3 sequence: CASSEQGQPQHF. The rearrangement uses TRBV6-5 and TRBJ1-5. CDR1 and CDR2 from the germline V gene are MNHEY and SVGAGI. There are 12 residues in the CDR3.

CDR3 residues: CASSATGSSYNEQFF. The chain uses TRBV9 and TRBJ2-1; the D gene TCRdb calls, TRBD1, cannot be checked with no DNA. The CDR3 loop spans 15 amino acids. The V gene's germline CDR1 is SGDLS and CDR2 YYNGEE. Complete variable domain (other parts from reference TRBV9 and TRBJ2-1): DSGVTQTPKHLITATGQRVTLRCSPRSGDLSVYWYQQSLDQGLQFLIQYYNGEERAKGNILERFSAQQFPDLHSELNLSSLELGDSALYFCASSATGSSYNEQFFGPGTRLTVL.

The CDR3 protein is CASQTSGRRDTQYF. V usage is TRBV19 and J usage is TRBJ2-3; TCRdb lists TRBD2, though no DNA is available to test this call. The CDR3 is 14 residues long. Germline assignment: CDR1 LNHDA and CDR2 SQIVND (reference sequence). The entire variable domain, with the rest obtained from reference TRBV19 and TRBJ2-3, is as follows: DGGITQSPKYLFRKEGQNVTLSCEQNLNHDAMYWYRQDPGQGLRLIYYSQIVNDFQKGDIAEGYSVSREKKESFPLTVTSAQKNPTAFYLCASQTSGRRDTQYFGPGTRLTVL.

The rearrangement links TRBV7-7 to TRBJ2-3; TCRdb returns TRBD1, unconfirmable since there is no DNA. The CDR3 has 15 residues. Germline lookup yields CDR1 SSHAT and CDR2 FNYEAQ (reference sequence). CDR3 protein: CASSLGSNRGDTQYF.

The genes are TRBV12-3 or TRBV12-4 and TRBJ1-5; TCRdb reports TRBD1, a call that lacks DNA to check it against. This CDR3 has 15 amino acids. The chain's CDR3 is CASSRGTVSNQPQHF.

The gene calls are TRBV12-3 or TRBV12-4 and TRBJ1-2; with no DNA, the TCRdb D assignment of TRBD1 cannot be verified. CDR3 length: 16 residues. The CDR3 spells CASSLWWGQGVGGYTF.

The V and J genes are TRBV3-1 and TRBJ1-2; without DNA, the TCRdb call of TRBD1 cannot be checked. This CDR3 has 12 residues. The germline gives CDR1 LGHDT, CDR2 YNNKEL (reference sequence). The CDR3 region is CASSPTDSGYTF.

The chain combines TRBV28 with TRBJ2-2; TCRdb gives TRBD2 as the D gene, but with no DNA this cannot be confirmed. CDR3 length: 14 residues. Germline V CDR1 and CDR2: MDHEN, SYDVKM. The CDR3 is CASSPPMVGGELFF.

The chain has TRBV20-1 and TRBJ2-7; TCRdb's assignment of TRBD1 cannot be checked, as there is no DNA. This CDR3 has 14 residues. Germline V gives CDR1 DFQATT, CDR2 SNEGSKA (reference sequence). The CDR3: CSARLARGTYEQYF.

V and J are TRBV7-2 and TRBJ1-6. CDR1 and CDR2 from the germline V gene are SGHTA and FQGNSA. This CDR3 has 16 residues. CDR3 amino acids: CASSLYSGGGNSPLHF.

The rearrangement uses TRBV25-1 and TRBJ2-1; TCRdb returns TRBD2, unconfirmable since there is no DNA. Germline-derived CDR1 and CDR2 are MGHDK and SYGVNS. This CDR3 is 17 amino acids long. This chain's CDR3 is CASTTTKAGISYNEQFF.

This chain joins TRBV5-1 and TRBJ2-7; the D gene TCRdb calls, TRBD1, cannot be checked with no DNA. Germline CDR1 is SGHRS and CDR2 is YFSETQ. CDR3 size: 15 residues. This chain's CDR3 is CASSSVDRAAGEQYF.

V gene TRBV4-2 combines with J gene TRBJ2-7; no DNA is available, so the TRBD2 call from TCRdb remains unchecked. Germline assignment: CDR1 LGHNA and CDR2 YNFKEQ. CDR3 length equals 17 residues. The CDR3 is CASSQEPSSGLTYEQYF.